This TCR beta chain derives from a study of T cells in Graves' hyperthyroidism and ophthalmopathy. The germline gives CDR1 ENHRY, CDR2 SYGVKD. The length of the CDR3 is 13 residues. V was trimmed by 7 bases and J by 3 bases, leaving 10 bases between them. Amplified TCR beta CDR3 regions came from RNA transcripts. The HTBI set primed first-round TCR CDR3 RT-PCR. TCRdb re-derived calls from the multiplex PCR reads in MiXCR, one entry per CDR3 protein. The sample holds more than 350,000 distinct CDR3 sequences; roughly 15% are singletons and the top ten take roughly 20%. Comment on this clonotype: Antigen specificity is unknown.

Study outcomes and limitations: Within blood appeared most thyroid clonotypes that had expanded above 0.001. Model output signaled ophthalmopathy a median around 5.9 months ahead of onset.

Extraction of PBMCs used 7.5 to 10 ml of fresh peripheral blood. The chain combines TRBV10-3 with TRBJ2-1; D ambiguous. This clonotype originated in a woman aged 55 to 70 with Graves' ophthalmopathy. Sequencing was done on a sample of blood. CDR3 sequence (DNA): TGTGCCATCAAGCCTGACAACTACAATGAGCAGTTCTTC. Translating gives CAIKPDNYNEQFF.